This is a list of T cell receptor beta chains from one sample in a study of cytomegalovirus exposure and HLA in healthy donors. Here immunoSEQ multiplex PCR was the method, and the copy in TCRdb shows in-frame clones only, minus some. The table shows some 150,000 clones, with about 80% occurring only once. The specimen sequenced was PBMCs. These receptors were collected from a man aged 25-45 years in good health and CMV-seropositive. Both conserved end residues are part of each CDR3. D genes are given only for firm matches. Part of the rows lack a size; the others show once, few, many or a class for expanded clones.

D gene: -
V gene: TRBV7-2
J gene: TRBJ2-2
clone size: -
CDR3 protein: CASSPQPGTTNTGELFF
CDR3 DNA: TGTGCCAGCAGCCCTCAACCCGGGACAACGAACACCGGGGAGCTGTTTTTT

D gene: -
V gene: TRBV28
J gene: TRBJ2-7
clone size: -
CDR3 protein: CASSPNQRSYEQYF
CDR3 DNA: TGTGCCAGCAGTCCCAACCAGCGCTCCTACGAGCAGTACTTC

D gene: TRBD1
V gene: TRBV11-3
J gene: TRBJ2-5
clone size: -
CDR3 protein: CASSSRQGDQETQYF
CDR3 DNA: TGTGCCAGCAGCAGTAGGCAGGGGGACCAAGAGACCCAGTACTTC

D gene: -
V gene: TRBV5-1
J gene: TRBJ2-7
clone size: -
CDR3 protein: CASSLEQLHGYEQYF
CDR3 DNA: TGCGCCAGCAGCTTGGAACAGCTTCATGGCTACGAGCAGTACTTC

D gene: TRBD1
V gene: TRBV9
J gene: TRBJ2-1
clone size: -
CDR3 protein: CASSVSFGTGAYNEQFF
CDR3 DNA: TGTGCCAGCAGCGTCAGCTTCGGGACAGGGGCTTACAATGAGCAGTTCTTC

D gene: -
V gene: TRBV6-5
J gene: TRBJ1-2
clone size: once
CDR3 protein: CASSYSQHYYYGYTF
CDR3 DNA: TGTGCCAGCAGTTACTCGCAGCACTATTACTATGGCTACACCTTC

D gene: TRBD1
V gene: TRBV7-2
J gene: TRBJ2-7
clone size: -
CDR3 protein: CASSLDGTGNSYEQYF
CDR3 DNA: TGTGCCAGCAGCTTAGATGGGACAGGTAACTCCTACGAGCAGTACTTC

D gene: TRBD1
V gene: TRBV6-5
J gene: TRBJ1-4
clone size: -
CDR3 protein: CASSSTGGTEKLFF
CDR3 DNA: TGTGCCAGCAGTTCGACAGGGGGCACAGAAAAACTGTTTTTT

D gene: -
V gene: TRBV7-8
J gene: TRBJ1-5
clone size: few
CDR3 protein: CASSLDRVSNQPQHF
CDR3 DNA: TGTGCCAGCAGCTTAGATAGAGTGAGCAATCAGCCCCAGCATTTT

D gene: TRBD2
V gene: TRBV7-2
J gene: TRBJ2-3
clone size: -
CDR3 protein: CASSLDQLAGAPDTQYF
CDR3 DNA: TGTGCCAGCAGCTTAGACCAATTGGCGGGAGCGCCAGATACGCAGTATTTT